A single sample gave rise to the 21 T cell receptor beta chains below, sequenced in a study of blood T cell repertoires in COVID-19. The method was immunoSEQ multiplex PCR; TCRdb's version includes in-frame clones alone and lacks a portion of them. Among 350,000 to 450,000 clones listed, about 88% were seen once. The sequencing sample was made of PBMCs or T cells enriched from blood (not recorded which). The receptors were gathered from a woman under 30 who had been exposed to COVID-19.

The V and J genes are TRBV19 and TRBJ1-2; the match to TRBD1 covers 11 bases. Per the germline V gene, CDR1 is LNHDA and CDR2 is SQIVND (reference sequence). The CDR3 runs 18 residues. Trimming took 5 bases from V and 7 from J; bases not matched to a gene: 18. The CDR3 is CASSPLIPRTGGVSGYTF. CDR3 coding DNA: TGTGCCAGTAGTCCCTTAATCCCTCGGACAGGGGGCGTCAGTGGCTACACCTTC.

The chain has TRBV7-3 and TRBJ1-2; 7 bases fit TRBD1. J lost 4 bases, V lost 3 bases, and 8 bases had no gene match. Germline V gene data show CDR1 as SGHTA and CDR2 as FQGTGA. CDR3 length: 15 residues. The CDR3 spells CASSLGPRQGYGYTF. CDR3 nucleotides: TGTGCCAGCAGCTTGGGACCCCGACAGGGCTATGGCTACACCTTC.

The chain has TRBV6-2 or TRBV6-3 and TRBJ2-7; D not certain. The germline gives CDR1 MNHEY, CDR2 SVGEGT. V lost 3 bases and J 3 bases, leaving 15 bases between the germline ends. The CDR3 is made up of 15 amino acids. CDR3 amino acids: CASSYKLVLSYEQYF. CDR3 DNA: TGTGCCAGCAGTTATAAATTGGTTCTAAGCTACGAGCAGTACTTC.

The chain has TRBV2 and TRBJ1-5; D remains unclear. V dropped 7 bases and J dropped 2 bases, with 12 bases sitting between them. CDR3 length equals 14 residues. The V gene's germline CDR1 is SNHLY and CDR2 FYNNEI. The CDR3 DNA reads TGTGCCAGCATGCTGGAAGCGGGCAATCAGCCCCAGCATTTT. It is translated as CASMLEAGNQPQHF.

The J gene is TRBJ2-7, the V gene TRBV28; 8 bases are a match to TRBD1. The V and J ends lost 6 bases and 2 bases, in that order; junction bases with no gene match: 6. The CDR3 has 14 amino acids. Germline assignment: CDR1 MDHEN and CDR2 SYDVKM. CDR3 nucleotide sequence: TGTGCCAGCAGGCCGGACAGGGCTACCTACGAGCAGTACTTC. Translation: CASRPDRATYEQYF.

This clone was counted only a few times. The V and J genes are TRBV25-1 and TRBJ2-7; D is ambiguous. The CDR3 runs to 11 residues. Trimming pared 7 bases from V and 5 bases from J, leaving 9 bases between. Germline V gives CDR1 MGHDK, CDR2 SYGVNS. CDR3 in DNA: TGTGCCAGCACCTCGGGTAACGAGCAGTACTTC. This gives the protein CASTSGNEQYF.

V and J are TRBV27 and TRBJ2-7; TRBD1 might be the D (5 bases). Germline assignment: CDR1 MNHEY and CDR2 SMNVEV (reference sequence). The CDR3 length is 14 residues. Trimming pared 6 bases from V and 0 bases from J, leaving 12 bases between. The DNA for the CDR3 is TGTGCCAGCAGATCCTTGGACAACTCCTACGAGCAGTACTTC. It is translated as CASRSLDNSYEQYF.

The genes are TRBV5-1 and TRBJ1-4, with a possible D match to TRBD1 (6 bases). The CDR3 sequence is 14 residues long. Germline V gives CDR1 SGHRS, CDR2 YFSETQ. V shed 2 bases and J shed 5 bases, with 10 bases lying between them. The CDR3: CASSLQGQNEKLFF. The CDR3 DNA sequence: TGCGCCAGCAGCTTACAAGGACAGAATGAAAAACTGTTTTTT.

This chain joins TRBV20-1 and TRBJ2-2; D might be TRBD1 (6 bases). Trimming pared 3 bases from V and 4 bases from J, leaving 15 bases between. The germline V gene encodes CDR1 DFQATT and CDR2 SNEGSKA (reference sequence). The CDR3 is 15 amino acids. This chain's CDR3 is CSASGLTGTTGELFF. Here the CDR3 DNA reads TGCAGTGCTAGTGGGTTGACAGGCACCACCGGGGAGCTGTTTTTT.

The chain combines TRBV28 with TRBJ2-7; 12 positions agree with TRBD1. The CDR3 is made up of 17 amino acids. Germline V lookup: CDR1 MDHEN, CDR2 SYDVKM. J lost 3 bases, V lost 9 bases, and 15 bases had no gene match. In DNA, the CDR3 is TGTGCCAGGGATTGGGACAGGGGGCAACCCCGGGACTACGAGCAGTACTTC. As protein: CARDWDRGQPRDYEQYF.

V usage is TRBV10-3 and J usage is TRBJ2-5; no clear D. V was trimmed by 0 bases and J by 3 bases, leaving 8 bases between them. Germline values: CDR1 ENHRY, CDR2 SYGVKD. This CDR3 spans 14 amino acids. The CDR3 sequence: CAISESTEKETQYF. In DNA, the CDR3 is TGTGCCATCAGTGAGTCTACAGAAAAAGAGACCCAGTACTTC.

CDR3 DNA: TGTGCCAGCGCTGGGAGCAGGCTAGGTTCAGATACGCAGTATTTT. Its protein product is CASAGSRLGSDTQYF. The chain carries TRBV28 and TRBJ2-3, with a possible D match to TRBD2 (5 bases). Trimming cost V 8 bases and J 4 bases, with 19 bases left between them. The CDR3 extends over 15 amino acids. Looked up from germline, CDR1 is MDHEN and CDR2 is SYDVKM.

The CDR3 here is CASSIARYNEQFF. Here the CDR3 DNA reads TGTGCCAGTAGTATAGCGCGCTACAATGAGCAGTTCTTC. The chain joins TRBV19 to TRBJ2-1; D gene uncertain. The CDR3 is 13 residues long. Germline V gene lookup returns CDR1 LNHDA and CDR2 SQIVND (reference sequence). Deletions cut 1 base from V and 3 bases from J, with 4 bases between.

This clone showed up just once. In DNA form, the CDR3 reads TGTGCCAGCAGGCGTCAGGTCCCAACTGAAGCTTTCTTT. This sequence encodes CASRRQVPTEAFF. The V gene is TRBV28, the J gene TRBJ1-1, with unresolved D. V was trimmed by 6 bases and J by 5 bases, leaving 13 bases between them. The CDR3 runs 13 residues. Per the germline V gene, CDR1 is MDHEN and CDR2 is SYDVKM.

CDR3 protein: CASSQGLAGNTGELFF. The CDR3 DNA sequence: TGTGCCAGCAGCCAAGGTCTAGCGGGCAACACCGGGGAGCTGTTTTTT. This rearrangement joins TRBV3-1 (or the pseudogene TRBV3-2) to TRBJ2-2, with 8 positions matching TRBD2. Germline trimming cut 1 base from V and 2 bases from J; bases unmatched to any gene: 3. The CDR3 extends over 16 amino acids. CDR1 is LGHDT, CDR2 YNNKEL, per germline (reference sequence).

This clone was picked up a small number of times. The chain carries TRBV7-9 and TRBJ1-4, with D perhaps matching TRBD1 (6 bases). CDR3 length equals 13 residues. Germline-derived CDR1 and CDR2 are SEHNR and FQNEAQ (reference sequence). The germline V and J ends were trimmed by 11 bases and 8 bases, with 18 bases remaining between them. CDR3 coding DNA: TGTGCCGGCGGATCTCGGACAGCAGAAAAACTGTTTTTT. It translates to CAGGSRTAEKLFF.

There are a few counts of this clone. This chain's CDR3 is CASSLDGRQTGELFF. The CDR3, as DNA: TGTGCCAGCAGCTTAGATGGGCGACAGACCGGGGAGCTGTTTTTT. The gene calls are TRBV7-2 and TRBJ2-2; D perhaps matches TRBD1 (5 bases). The CDR3 totals 15 residues. CDR1 is SGHTA and CDR2 is FQGNSA in the germline V gene. Trimming shortened V by 1 base and J by 5 bases, and 11 bases separated the two germline ends.

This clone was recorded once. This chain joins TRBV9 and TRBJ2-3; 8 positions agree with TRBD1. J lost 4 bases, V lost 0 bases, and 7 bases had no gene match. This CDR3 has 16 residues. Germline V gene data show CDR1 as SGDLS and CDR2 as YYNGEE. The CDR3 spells CASSVVMQGAADTQYF. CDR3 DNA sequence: TGTGCCAGCAGCGTAGTGATGCAGGGGGCCGCAGATACGCAGTATTTT.

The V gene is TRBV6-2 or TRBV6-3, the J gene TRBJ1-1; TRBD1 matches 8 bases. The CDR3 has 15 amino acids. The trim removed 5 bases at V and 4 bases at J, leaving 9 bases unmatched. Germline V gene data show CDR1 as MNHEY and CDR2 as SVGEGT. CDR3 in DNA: TGTGCCAGCAGTCAACAGGGGGTCGGGAGCACTGAAGCTTTCTTT. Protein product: CASSQQGVGSTEAFF.

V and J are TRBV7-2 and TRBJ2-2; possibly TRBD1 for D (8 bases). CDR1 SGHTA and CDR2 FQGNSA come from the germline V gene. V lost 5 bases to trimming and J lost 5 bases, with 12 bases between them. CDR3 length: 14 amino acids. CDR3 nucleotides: TGTGCCAGCAGCGGACAGGGAGGGACCGGGGAGCTGTTTTTT. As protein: CASSGQGGTGELFF.

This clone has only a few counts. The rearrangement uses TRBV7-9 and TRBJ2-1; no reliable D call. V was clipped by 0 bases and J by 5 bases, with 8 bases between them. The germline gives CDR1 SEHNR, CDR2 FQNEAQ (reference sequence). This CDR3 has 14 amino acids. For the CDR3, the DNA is TGTGCCAGCAGCTTAGCGGGCTGGGACAATGAGCAGTTCTTC. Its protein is CASSLAGWDNEQFF.